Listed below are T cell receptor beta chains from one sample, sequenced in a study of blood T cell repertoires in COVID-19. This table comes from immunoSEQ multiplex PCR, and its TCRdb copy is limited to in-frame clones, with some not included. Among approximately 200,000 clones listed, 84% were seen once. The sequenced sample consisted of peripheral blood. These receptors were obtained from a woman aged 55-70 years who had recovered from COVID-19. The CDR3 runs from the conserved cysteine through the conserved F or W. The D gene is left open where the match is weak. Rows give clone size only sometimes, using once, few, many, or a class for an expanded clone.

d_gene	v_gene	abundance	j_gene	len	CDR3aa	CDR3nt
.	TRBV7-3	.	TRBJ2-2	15	CASSLVGVMTGELFF	TGTGCCAGCAGCTTAGTCGGGGTAATGACCGGGGAGCTGTTTTTT
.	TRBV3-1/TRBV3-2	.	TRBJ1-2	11	CASSQGLSEYF	TGTGCCAGCAGCCAAGGTTTGTCAGAATACTTC
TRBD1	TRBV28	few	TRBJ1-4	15	CASTTPGGQGEKLFF	TGTGCCAGCACCACCCCAGGGGGGCAGGGTGAAAAACTGTTTTTT
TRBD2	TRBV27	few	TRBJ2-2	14	CASRRGGQAGELFF	TGTGCCTCCCGGCGGGGGGGCCAAGCCGGGGAGCTGTTTTTT
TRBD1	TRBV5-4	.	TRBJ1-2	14	CASSSIGQGGGYTF	TGTGCCAGCAGCTCGATCGGACAGGGGGGTGGCTACACCTTC
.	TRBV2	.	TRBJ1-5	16	CASSFLESYSNQPQHF	TGTGCCAGCAGTTTTCTAGAGTCCTATAGCAATCAGCCCCAGCATTTT
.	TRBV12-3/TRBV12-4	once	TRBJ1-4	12	CASSLGGVELFF	TGTGCCAGCAGTTTGGGAGGGGTGGAACTGTTTTTT
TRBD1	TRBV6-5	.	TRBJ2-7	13	CASSPTGSHEQYF	TGTGCCAGCAGCCCGACAGGGTCCCACGAGCAGTACTTC
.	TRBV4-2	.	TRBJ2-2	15	CASSPVGADTGELFF	TGTGCCAGCAGCCCCGTTGGGGCGGACACCGGGGAGCTGTTTTTT
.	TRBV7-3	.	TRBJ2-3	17	CASSATVWGTSTDTQYF	TGTGCCAGCAGCGCCACGGTATGGGGCACTAGCACAGATACGCAGTATTTT
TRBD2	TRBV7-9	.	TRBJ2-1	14	CASKRGSSYNEQFF	TGTGCCAGCAAGCGGGGGAGCTCCTACAATGAGCAGTTCTTC
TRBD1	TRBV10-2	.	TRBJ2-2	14	CASYRGSGTGELFF	TGCGCCAGCTACAGGGGTAGTGGCACCGGGGAGCTGTTTTTT
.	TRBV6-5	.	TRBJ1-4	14	CASRPPNRYEKLFF	TGTGCCAGCAGGCCACCCAACCGGTATGAAAAACTGTTTTTT
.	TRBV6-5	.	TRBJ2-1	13	CASMGGPVGEQFF	TGTGCCAGCATGGGTGGGCCCGTGGGTGAGCAGTTCTTC
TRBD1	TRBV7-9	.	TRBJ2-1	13	CASSNRGPNEQFF	TGTGCCAGCAGCAACAGGGGCCCCAATGAGCAGTTCTTC
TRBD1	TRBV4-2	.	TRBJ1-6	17	CASSQVFERGRSSPLHF	TGTGCCAGCAGCCAAGTGTTTGAAAGGGGGCGAAGTTCACCCCTCCACTTT
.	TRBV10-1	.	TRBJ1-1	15	CASSEGTGVNTEAFF	TGCGCCAGCAGTGAGGGGACGGGAGTGAACACTGAAGCTTTCTTT
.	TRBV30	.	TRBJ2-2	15	CAWTPTGANTGELFF	TGTGCCTGGACCCCGACAGGAGCGAACACCGGGGAGCTGTTTTTT
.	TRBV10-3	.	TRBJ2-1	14	CAISEGGSINEQFF	TGTGCCATCAGTGAGGGTGGGAGTATCAATGAGCAGTTCTTC
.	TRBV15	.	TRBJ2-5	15	CATSREDTPRETQYF	TGTGCCACCAGCAGAGAGGACACCCCGCGAGAGACCCAGTACTTC
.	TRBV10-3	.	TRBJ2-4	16	CAISESLGRTKNIQYF	TGTGCCATCAGTGAGTCTTTAGGGAGGACCAAAAACATTCAGTACTTC
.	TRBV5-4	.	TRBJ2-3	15	CASAASGGARDTQYF	TGTGCCAGCGCCGCCTCCGGTGGAGCGAGAGATACGCAGTATTTT
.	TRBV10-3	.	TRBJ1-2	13	CAISVSVTYGYTF	TGTGCCATCAGTGTTTCGGTAACCTATGGCTACACCTTC
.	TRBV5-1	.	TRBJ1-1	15	CASSSDPSGDTEAFF	TGCGCCAGCAGCTCAGACCCTTCCGGGGACACTGAAGCTTTCTTT
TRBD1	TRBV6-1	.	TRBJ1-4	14	CASSEERTGIWVFF	TGTGCCAGCAGTGAAGAAAGGACAGGGATTTGGGTGTTTTTT
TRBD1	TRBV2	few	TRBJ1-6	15	CASSVDRGHGSPLHF	TGTGCCAGCAGTGTGGACAGGGGGCATGGTTCACCCCTCCACTTT
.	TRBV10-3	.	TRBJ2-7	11	CAISGQYEQYF	TGTGCCATCAGTGGGCAATACGAGCAGTACTTC
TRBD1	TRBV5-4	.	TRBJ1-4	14	CASSGGQINEKLFF	TGTGCCAGCAGCGGGGGACAGATAAATGAAAAACTGTTTTTT
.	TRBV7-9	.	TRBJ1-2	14	CASSLTADNYGYTF	TGTGCCAGCAGCTTAACGGCGGATAACTATGGCTACACCTTC
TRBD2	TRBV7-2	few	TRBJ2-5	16	CASSGSGWTLQETQYF	TGTGCCAGCAGCGGTAGCGGGTGGACGCTCCAAGAGACCCAGTACTTC